This T cell receptor (beta chain) originates from a study of OX40 agonist ivuxolimab in advanced cancers. As for the study in general: An agonistic human IgG2 monoclonal antibody against OX40 (CD134) was given. Hepatocellular carcinoma, melanoma, renal cell or head and neck cancer affected the dose-escalation patients.

The assay was immunoSEQ multiplex PCR, and TCRdb's table has in-frame clones only and misses some. The sample includes some 66,000 clones, approximately 89% of them seen just once. The study sampled blood at baseline, cycle 4 day 1, and cycle 7 day 1. The V gene's germline CDR1 is LNHDA and CDR2 SQIVND (reference sequence). This CDR3 has 14 amino acids. V was trimmed by 6 bases and J by 7 bases, leaving 13 bases between them. The source of this sequence is an adult with an advanced solid tumor such as melanoma, head and neck, liver or kidney cancer. This rearrangement joins TRBV19 to TRBJ1-6, with D perhaps TRBD1 (5 bases). Sequencing used CD4+ or CD8+ T cells sorted from blood, obtained in a trial of the OX40 agonist ivuxolimab. The CDR3 DNA is TGTGCCAGTAGACCGGGACGTGAAAATTCACCCCTCCACTTT. Protein: CASRPGRENSPLHF.